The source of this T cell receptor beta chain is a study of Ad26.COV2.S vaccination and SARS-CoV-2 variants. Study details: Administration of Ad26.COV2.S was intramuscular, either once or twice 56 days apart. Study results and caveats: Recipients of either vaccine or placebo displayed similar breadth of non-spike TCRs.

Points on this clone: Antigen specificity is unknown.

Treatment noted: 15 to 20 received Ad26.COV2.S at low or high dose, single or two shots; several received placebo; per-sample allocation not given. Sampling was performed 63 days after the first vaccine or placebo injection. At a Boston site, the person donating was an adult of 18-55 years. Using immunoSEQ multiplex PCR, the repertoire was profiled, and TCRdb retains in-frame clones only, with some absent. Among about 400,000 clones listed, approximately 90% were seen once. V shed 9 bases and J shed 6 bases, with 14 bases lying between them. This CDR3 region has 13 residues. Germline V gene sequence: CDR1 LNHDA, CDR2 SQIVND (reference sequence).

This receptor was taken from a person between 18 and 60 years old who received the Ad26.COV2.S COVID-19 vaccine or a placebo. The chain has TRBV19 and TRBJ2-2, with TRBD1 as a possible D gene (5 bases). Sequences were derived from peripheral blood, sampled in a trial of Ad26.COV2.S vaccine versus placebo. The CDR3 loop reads CASQYGRAGELFF. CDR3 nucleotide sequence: TGTGCCAGCCAGTACGGCAGGGCCGGGGAGCTGTTTTTT.